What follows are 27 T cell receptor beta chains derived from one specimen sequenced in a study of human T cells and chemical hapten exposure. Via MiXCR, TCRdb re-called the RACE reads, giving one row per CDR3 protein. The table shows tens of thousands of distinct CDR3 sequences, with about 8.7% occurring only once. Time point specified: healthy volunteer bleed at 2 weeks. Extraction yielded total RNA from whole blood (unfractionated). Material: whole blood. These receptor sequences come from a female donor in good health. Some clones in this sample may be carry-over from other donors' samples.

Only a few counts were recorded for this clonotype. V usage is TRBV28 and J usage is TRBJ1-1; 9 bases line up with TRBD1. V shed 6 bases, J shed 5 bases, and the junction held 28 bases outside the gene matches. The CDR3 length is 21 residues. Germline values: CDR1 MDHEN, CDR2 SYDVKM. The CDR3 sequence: CASRPEIPNRGPDAWGTEAFF. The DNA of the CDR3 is TGTGCCAGCAGGCCGGAGATACCTAACAGGGGGCCCGACGCGTGGGGTACTGAAGCTTTCTTT.

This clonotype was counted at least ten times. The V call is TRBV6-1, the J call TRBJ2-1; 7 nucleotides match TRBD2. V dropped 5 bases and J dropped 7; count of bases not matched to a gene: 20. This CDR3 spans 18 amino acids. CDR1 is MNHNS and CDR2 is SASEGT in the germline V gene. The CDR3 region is CASSSRGGQGGGPNEQFF. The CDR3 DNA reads TGTGCCAGCAGTTCTCGGGGAGGGCAGGGTGGAGGGCCTAATGAGCAGTTCTTC.

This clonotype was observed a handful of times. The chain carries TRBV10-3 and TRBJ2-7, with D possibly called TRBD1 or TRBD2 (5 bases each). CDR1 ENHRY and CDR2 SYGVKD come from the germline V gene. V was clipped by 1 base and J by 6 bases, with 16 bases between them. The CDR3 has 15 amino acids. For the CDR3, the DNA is TGTGCCATCAGTGAGTATGAGCAGGGAAGCGGCGAGCAGTACTTC. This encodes CAISEYEQGSGEQYF.

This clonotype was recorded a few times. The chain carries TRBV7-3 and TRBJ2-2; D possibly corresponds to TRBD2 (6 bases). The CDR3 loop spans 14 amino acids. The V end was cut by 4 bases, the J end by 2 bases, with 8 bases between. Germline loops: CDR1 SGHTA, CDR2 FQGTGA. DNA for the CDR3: TGTGCCAGCAGCTCGGGACTTAACACCGGGGAGCTGTTTTTT. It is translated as CASSSGLNTGELFF.

The CDR3 is CASSYGDDTGELFF. CDR3 nucleotides: TGTGCCAGCAGTTACGGGGACGACACCGGGGAGCTGTTTTTT. The rearrangement joins TRBV6-5 to TRBJ2-2, with D perhaps being TRBD1 or TRBD2 (5 bases each). With 2 bases removed from V and 3 bases from J, the gap between germline ends came to 7 bases. The CDR3 sequence is 14 residues long. Germline V CDR1 and CDR2: MNHEY, SVGAGI.

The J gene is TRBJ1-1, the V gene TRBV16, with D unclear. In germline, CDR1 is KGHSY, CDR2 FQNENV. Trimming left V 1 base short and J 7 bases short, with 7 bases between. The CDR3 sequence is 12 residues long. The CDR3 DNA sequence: TGTGCCAGCAGCCAATATTCATTTGAAGCTTTCTTT. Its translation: CASSQYSFEAFF.

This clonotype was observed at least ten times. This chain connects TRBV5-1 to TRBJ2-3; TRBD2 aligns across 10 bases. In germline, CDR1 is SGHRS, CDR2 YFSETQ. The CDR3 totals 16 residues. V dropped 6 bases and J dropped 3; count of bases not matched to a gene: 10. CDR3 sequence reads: CASTMKSGRGTDTQYF. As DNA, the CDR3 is TGCGCCAGCACCATGAAGAGCGGGAGGGGGACAGATACGCAGTATTTT.

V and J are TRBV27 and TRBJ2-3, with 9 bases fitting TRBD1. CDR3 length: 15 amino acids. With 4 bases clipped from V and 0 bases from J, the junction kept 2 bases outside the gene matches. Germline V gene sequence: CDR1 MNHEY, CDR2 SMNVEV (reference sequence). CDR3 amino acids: CASSWTGASTDTQYF. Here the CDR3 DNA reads TGTGCCAGCAGTTGGACAGGGGCCAGCACAGATACGCAGTATTTT.

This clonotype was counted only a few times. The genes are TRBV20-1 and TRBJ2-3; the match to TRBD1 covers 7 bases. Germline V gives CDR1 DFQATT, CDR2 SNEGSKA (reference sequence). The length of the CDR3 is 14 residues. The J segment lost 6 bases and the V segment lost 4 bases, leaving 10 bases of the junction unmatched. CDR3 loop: CSAIPGQRTDTQYF. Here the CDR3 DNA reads TGCAGTGCTATCCCGGGACAGCGGACGGATACGCAGTATTTT.

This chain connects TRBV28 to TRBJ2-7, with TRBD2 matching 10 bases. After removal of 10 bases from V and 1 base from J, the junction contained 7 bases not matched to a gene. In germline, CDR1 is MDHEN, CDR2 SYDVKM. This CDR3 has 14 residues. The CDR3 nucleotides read TGTGCCACCCTCAGACTAGCGGGTTCCTACGAGCAGTACTTC. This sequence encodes CATLRLAGSYEQYF.

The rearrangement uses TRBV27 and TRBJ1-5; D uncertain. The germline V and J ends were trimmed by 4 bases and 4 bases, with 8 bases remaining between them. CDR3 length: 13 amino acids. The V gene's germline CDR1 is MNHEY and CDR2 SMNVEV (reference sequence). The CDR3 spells CASSSSPNQPQHF. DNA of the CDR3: TGTGCCAGCAGTTCCTCACCGAATCAGCCCCAGCATTTT.

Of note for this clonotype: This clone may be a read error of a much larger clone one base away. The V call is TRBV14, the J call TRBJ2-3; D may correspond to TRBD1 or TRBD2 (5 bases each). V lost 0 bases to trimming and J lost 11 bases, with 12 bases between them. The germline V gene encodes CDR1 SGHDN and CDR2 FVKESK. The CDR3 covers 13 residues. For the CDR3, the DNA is TGTGCCAGCAGCCAAGATGGGGGTTTCATGCAGTATTTT. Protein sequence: CASSQDGGFMQYF.

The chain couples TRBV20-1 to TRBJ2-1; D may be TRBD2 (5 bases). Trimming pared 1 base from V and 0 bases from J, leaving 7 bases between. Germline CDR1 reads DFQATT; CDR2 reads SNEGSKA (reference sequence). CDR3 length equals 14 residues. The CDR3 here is CSARVTSSYNEQFF. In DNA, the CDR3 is TGCAGTGCTAGAGTTACTAGCTCCTACAATGAGCAGTTCTTC.

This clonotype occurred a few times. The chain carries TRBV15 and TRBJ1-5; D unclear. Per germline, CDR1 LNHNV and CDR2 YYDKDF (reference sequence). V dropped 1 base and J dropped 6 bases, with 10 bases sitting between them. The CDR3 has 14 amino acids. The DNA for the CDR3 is TGTGCCACCAGCAGAGGAGGTAATGGTCAGCCCCAGCATTTT. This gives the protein CATSRGGNGQPQHF.

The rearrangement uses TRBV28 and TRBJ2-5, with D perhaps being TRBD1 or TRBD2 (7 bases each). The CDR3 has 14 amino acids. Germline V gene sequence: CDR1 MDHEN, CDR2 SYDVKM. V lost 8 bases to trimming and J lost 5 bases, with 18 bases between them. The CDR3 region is CASRQQGREETQYF. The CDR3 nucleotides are TGTGCCAGCCGTCAACAGGGGCGGGAGGAGACCCAGTACTTC.

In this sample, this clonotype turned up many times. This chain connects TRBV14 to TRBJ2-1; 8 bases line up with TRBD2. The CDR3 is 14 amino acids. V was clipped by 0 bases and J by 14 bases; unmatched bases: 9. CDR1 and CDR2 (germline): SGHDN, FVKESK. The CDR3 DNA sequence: TGTGCCAGCAGCCAAGAGCTACTAGCGGCCCCGAAGTTCTTC. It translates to CASSQELLAAPKFF.

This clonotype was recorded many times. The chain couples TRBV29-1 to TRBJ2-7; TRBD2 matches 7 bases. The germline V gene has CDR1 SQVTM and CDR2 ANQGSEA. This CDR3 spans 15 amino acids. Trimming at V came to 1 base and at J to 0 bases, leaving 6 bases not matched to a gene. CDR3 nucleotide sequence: TGCAGCGTTGAAGGCGTGGGGGGGGTCTCCTACGAGCAGTACTTC. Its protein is CSVEGVGGVSYEQYF.

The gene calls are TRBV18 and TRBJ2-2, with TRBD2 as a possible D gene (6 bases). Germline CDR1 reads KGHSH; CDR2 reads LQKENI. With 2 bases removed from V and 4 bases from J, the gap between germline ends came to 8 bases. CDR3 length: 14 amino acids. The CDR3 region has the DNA TGTGCCAGCTCACCAGGGGGAGGCACCGGGGAGCTGTTTTTT. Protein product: CASSPGGGTGELFF.

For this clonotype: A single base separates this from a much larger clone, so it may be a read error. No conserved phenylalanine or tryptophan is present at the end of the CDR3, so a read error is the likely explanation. CDR3 in DNA: TGTGCCAGTAGTATTACGGTCCAAGAGACCCAGTACTGC. Protein product: CASSITVQETQYC. J is TRBJ2-5 and V is TRBV19; D unresolved. In germline, CDR1 is LNHDA, CDR2 SQIVND (reference sequence). The CDR3 contains 13 residues. V was trimmed by 3 bases and J by 1 base, leaving 6 bases between them.

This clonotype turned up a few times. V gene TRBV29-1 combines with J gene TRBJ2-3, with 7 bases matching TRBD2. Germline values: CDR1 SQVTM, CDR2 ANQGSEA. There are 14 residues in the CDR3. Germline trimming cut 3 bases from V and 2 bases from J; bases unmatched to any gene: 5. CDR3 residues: CSVDSGEVTDTQYF. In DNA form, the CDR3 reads TGCAGCGTTGACAGCGGGGAGGTCACAGATACGCAGTATTTT.

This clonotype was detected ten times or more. This CDR3 reads CASSTTGSSYNEQFF. The CDR3, as DNA: TGCGCCAGCAGCACTACTGGTAGCTCCTACAATGAGCAGTTCTTC. The chain recombines TRBV5-1 with TRBJ2-1; D unresolved. This CDR3 spans 15 amino acids. Looked up from germline, CDR1 is SGHRS and CDR2 is YFSETQ. Trimming shortened V by 4 bases and J by 0 bases, and 11 bases separated the two germline ends.

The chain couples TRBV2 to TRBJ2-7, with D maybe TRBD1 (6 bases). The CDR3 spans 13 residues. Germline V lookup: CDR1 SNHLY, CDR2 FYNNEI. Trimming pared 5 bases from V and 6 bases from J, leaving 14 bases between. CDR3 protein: CASSSRGSAEQYF. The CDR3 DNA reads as TGTGCCAGCAGTTCAAGGGGGAGTGCCGAGCAGTACTTC.

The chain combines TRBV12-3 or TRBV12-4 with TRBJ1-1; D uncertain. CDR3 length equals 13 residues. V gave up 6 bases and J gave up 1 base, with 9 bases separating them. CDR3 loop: CASRSSTNTEAFF. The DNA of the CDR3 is TGTGCCAGCAGGTCGTCGACGAACACTGAAGCTTTCTTT.

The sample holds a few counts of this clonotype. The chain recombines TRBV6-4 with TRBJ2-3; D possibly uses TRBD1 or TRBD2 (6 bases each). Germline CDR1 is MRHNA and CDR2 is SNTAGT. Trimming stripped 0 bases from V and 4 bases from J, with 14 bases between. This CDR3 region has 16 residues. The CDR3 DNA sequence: TGTGCCAGCAGTGACTCGCCGGGGGCGCGCGCAGATACGCAGTATTTT. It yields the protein CASSDSPGARADTQYF.

Written as DNA, the CDR3 is TGTGCCAGCAGCTTAGTGTGGGGCTACGAGATCGCCGCCGCGCTAGATACGCAGTATTTT. This encodes CASSLVWGYEIAAALDTQYF. The chain combines TRBV7-9 with TRBJ2-3; maybe TRBD1 (5 bases). The CDR3 totals 20 residues. The V and J ends lost 1 base and 5 bases respectively, with 28 bases between them. Germline assignment: CDR1 SEHNR and CDR2 FQNEAQ (reference sequence).

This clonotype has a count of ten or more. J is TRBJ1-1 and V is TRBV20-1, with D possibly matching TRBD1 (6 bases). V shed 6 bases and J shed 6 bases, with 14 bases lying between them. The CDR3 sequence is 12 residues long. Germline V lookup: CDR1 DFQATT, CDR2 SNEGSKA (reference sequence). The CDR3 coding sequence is TGCAGTGCAAGAACAGGGTTCCCTGAAGCTTTCTTT. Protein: CSARTGFPEAFF.

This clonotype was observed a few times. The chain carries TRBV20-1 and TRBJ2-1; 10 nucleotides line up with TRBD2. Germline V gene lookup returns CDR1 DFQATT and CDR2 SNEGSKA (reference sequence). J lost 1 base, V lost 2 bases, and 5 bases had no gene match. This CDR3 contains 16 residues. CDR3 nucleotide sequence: TGCAGTGCTAGAAACCTACTAGCGGGATCCTACAATGAGCAGTTCTTC. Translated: CSARNLLAGSYNEQFF.